This entry lists 23 T cell receptor beta chains sequenced from one sample in a study of T cells in Graves' hyperthyroidism and ophthalmopathy (dated by TCRdb to about 2019). The library was prepared using multiplex PCR. The data were produced on an Illumina HiSeq 2000. The TCR beta CDR3 regions were amplified from RNA transcripts. For the first round of RT-PCR on the TCR CDR3, the HTBI primer set was used together with the Qiagen OneStep RT-PCR kit. Using fastp trimming at Q25 and MiXCR clonotype assembly, TCRdb reanalyzed the public sequencing data and kept in-frame beta chains. Identical CDR3 proteins give one entry, which carries the most common genes and DNA. This sample comprises a few hundred thousand distinct CDR3 sequences, roughly a sixth of them detected only once. The top ten hold around 3.5% of the sample. Material: blood. These TCRs come from a middle-aged woman with Graves' ophthalmopathy.

This chain uses TRBV11-3 with TRBJ2-1; D is unresolved. CDR1 is SGHNT, CDR2 YENEEA, per germline. The CDR3 totals 15 residues. The V end was cut by 1 base, the J end by 7 bases, with 14 bases between. DNA for the CDR3: TGTGCCAGCAGCTTAGGCACCTCCTCAAGAAATGAGCAGTTCTTC. Residues: CASSLGTSSRNEQFF.

This clonotype showed up many times. The chain is built from TRBV2 and TRBJ2-2, with no clear D. In germline, CDR1 is SNHLY, CDR2 FYNNEI. Trimming took 8 bases from V and 0 from J, leaving 10 bases between them. This CDR3 region has 14 residues. In nucleotides, the CDR3 is TGTGCCAGCGCCCTGGGGACGAACACCGGGGAGCTGTTTTTT. The encoded protein is CASALGTNTGELFF.

This clonotype was counted many times. The chain combines TRBV12-3 or TRBV12-4 with TRBJ2-1; 7 bases fit TRBD1. Trimming at V came to 1 base and at J to 4 bases, leaving 4 bases not matched to a gene. This CDR3 region has 15 residues. CDR3 DNA sequence: TGTGCCAGCAGTTTAGACAGGGGCTGGTACAATGAGCAGTTCTTC. Translating it yields CASSLDRGWYNEQFF.

This clonotype was observed a handful of times. The genes are TRBV7-3 and TRBJ2-2; D may correspond to TRBD1 or TRBD2 (5 bases each). The CDR3 sequence is 16 residues long. In germline, CDR1 is SGHTA, CDR2 FQGTGA. V lost 5 bases to trimming and J lost 5 bases, with 18 bases between them. CDR3 nucleotides: TGTGCCAGCAGCCCTAGTCGGGGACCCCAGACCGGGGAGCTGTTTTTT. Encoded protein: CASSPSRGPQTGELFF.

The sample holds many counts of this clonotype. The V call is TRBV3-1, the J call TRBJ2-5; maybe TRBD2 (5 bases). Germline V gives CDR1 LGHDT, CDR2 YNNKEL (reference sequence). V was cut by 1 base and J by 2 bases, with 11 bases left in between. CDR3 length: 15 residues. CDR3 sequence: CASSQGRSGQETQYF. DNA of the CDR3: TGTGCCAGCAGCCAAGGGAGGTCAGGTCAAGAGACCCAGTACTTC.

Here the CDR3 reads CASSLQGENYGYTF. CDR3 in DNA: TGTGCCAGCAGCTTGCAGGGGGAGAACTATGGCTACACCTTC. The genes are TRBV7-9 and TRBJ1-2; 7 positions match TRBD1. The CDR3 loop spans 14 amino acids. Trimming cost V 3 bases and J 2 bases; bases outside gene matches: 3. Per the germline V gene, CDR1 is SEHNR and CDR2 is FQNEAQ (reference sequence).

The sample holds many counts of this clonotype. CDR3 in amino acids: CASSLVPGAGEKLFF. In DNA form, the CDR3 reads TGTGCCAGCAGCTTAGTTCCGGGGGCGGGAGAAAAACTGTTTTTT. The chain employs TRBV7-8 and TRBJ1-4; maybe TRBD1 (6 bases). The CDR3 runs to 15 residues. Looked up from germline, CDR1 is SGHVS and CDR2 is FQNEAQ. The V end was cut by 1 base, the J end by 8 bases, with 14 bases between.

The table lists this clonotype with many counts. The V and J genes are TRBV3-1 and TRBJ2-2; 10 nucleotides match TRBD2. Germline V gene sequence: CDR1 LGHDT, CDR2 YNNKEL (reference sequence). This CDR3 is built from 19 residues. With 0 bases clipped from V and 6 bases from J, the junction kept 13 bases outside the gene matches. Here the CDR3 reads CASSQDRLAGVEGSGELFF. In DNA, the CDR3 is TGTGCCAGCAGCCAAGATCGGCTAGCGGGAGTAGAAGGGTCCGGGGAGCTGTTTTTT.

This clonotype was counted at least ten times. This chain links TRBV18 with TRBJ2-1, with D possibly TRBD2 on 6 matching bases. There are 14 residues in the CDR3. CDR1 and CDR2 (germline): KGHSH, LQKENI. Deletions cut 0 bases from V and 8 bases from J, with 11 bases between. The CDR3 sequence: CASSPPGGLDEQFF. The CDR3 DNA reads as TGTGCCAGCTCACCACCGGGGGGTTTGGATGAGCAGTTCTTC. The entire variable domain, with the rest obtained from reference TRBV18 and TRBJ2-1, is as follows: NAGVMQNPRHLVRRRGQEARLRCSPMKGHSHVYWYRQLPEEGLKFMVYLQKENIIDESGMPKERFSAEFPKEGPSILRIQQVVRGDSAAYFCASSPPGGLDEQFFGPGTRLTVL.

This clonotype was observed a handful of times. The chain employs TRBV19 and TRBJ2-2; D may match TRBD1 or TRBD2 (5 bases each). Germline lookup yields CDR1 LNHDA and CDR2 SQIVND (reference sequence). V was trimmed by 5 bases and J by 1 base, leaving 14 bases between them. This CDR3 comprises 16 residues. The chain's CDR3 is CASSPTGTVNTGELFF. CDR3 nucleotide sequence: TGTGCCAGTAGTCCAACCGGGACGGTGAACACCGGGGAGCTGTTTTTT.

This clonotype came up many times. J is TRBJ2-3 and V is TRBV2; 15 bases fit TRBD2. Germline V gene sequence: CDR1 SNHLY, CDR2 FYNNEI. The CDR3 has 17 amino acids. The J segment lost 6 bases and the V segment lost 4 bases, leaving 8 bases of the junction unmatched. The CDR3 nucleotides are TGTGCCAGCAGTGGGACTAGCGGGGGGGGGTACAGGGATACGCAGTATTTT. This translates into CASSGTSGGGYRDTQYF.

This clonotype has a single count. The chain employs TRBV7-2 and TRBJ2-1, with D perhaps TRBD2 (6 bases). There are 13 residues in the CDR3. Germline values: CDR1 SGHTA, CDR2 FQGNSA. With 4 bases removed from V and 9 bases from J, the gap between germline ends came to 13 bases. The CDR3 spells CASSSSLRGEQFF. In DNA, the CDR3 is TGTGCCAGCAGCTCCTCCCTGCGGGGTGAGCAGTTCTTC.

The chain uses TRBV12-3 or TRBV12-4 and TRBJ2-7; 7 bases line up with TRBD1. Germline trimming cut 3 bases from V and 2 bases from J; bases unmatched to any gene: 4. The CDR3 is 14 residues long. The CDR3 DNA reads TGTGCCAGCAGTTTCCGACAGGGAACCTACGAGCAGTACTTC. It yields the protein CASSFRQGTYEQYF.

This clonotype was seen many times. This chain connects TRBV10-3 to TRBJ2-3; D may be TRBD2 (6 bases). Germline values: CDR1 ENHRY, CDR2 SYGVKD. This CDR3 is built from 15 residues. V dropped 8 bases and J dropped 4 bases, with 19 bases sitting between them. The CDR3 reads CAIGGALGQSDTQYF. In DNA, the CDR3 is TGTGCCATCGGAGGGGCATTGGGGCAGTCAGATACGCAGTATTTT.

This clonotype was counted at least ten times. J is TRBJ2-3 and V is TRBV11-2; perhaps TRBD2 as D (5 bases). Germline CDR1 reads SGHAT; CDR2 reads FQNNGV. The CDR3 extends over 15 amino acids. The germline V and J ends were trimmed by 8 bases and 1 base, with 16 bases remaining between them. The CDR3 reads CASSRVGPGTDTQYF. CDR3 DNA: TGTGCCAGCTCGAGGGTAGGGCCAGGCACAGATACGCAGTATTTT. Variable domain in full (rest from reference TRBV11-2 and TRBJ2-3): EAGVAQSPRYKIIEKRQSVAFWCNPISGHATLYWYQQILGQGPKLLIQFQNNGVVDDSQLPKDRFSAERLKGVDSTLKIQPAKLEDSAVYLCASSRVGPGTDTQYFGPGTRLTVL.

This clonotype was picked up a small number of times. The rearrangement links TRBV18 to TRBJ2-5; TRBD2 agrees at 11 bases. In germline, CDR1 is KGHSH, CDR2 LQKENI. This CDR3 region has 15 residues. The trim removed 3 bases at V and 5 bases at J, leaving 5 bases unmatched. The CDR3 DNA reads TGTGCCAGCTCACCTAGTACTAGCGGGAGTGAGACCCAGTACTTC. Its translation is CASSPSTSGSETQYF.

This sequence joins TRBV4-2 and TRBJ2-1; TRBD1 matches at 8 bases. In germline, CDR1 is LGHNA, CDR2 YNFKEQ. The ends lost 2 bases at V and 2 bases at J; junction bases unmatched: 2. CDR3 length: 15 amino acids. The CDR3 loop reads CASSQTQGAYNEQFF. The CDR3 bases are TGTGCCAGCAGCCAAACACAGGGGGCCTACAATGAGCAGTTCTTC.

This clonotype turned up a few times. The chain combines TRBV29-1 with TRBJ1-1, with a possible D match to TRBD1 (5 bases). V gave up 1 base and J gave up 4 bases, with 13 bases separating them. Germline values: CDR1 SQVTM, CDR2 ANQGSEA. The CDR3 loop spans 14 amino acids. CDR3 sequence (DNA): TGCAGCGTTGAAGTTCACGGGGGGAGCACTGAAGCTTTCTTT. Protein product: CSVEVHGGSTEAFF.

The chain couples TRBV5-6 to TRBJ1-1, with 9 bases identical to TRBD1. Per the germline V gene, CDR1 is SGHDT and CDR2 is YYEEEE. The V and J ends lost 2 bases and 5 bases, in that order; junction bases with no gene match: 7. The CDR3 extends over 15 amino acids. The CDR3 nucleotides are TGTGCCAGCAGCTTCTACAGGGGGCGGGGGACTGAAGCTTTCTTT. This encodes CASSFYRGRGTEAFF.

This clonotype has at least ten counts. V gene TRBV18 combines with J gene TRBJ2-2; TRBD1 is a possible D gene (5 bases). CDR3 length: 15 residues. CDR1 and CDR2 from the germline V gene are KGHSH and LQKENI. Deletions cut 0 bases from V and 8 bases from J, with 13 bases between. CDR3 amino acids: CASSPPSGRPGELFF. For the CDR3, the DNA is TGTGCCAGCTCACCACCTTCAGGGCGTCCAGGGGAGCTGTTTTTT.

This clonotype was recorded many times. The gene calls are TRBV10-3 and TRBJ2-5; D gene unclear. CDR1 and CDR2 (germline): ENHRY, SYGVKD. With 0 bases removed from V and 2 bases from J, the gap between germline ends came to 7 bases. The CDR3 sequence is 14 residues long. The CDR3 is CAISESRHQETQYF. The CDR3 DNA reads TGTGCCATCAGTGAGTCACGGCATCAAGAGACCCAGTACTTC.

This clonotype was seen a few times. The chain combines TRBV27 with TRBJ1-2; tentatively, D is TRBD1 (5 bases). The CDR3 loop spans 15 amino acids. Trimming pared 6 bases from V and 0 bases from J, leaving 14 bases between. Germline CDR1 is MNHEY and CDR2 is SMNVEV (reference sequence). This CDR3 is CASRPQGRANYGYTF. DNA of the CDR3: TGTGCCAGCAGGCCGCAGGGTAGGGCTAACTATGGCTACACCTTC.

This chain uses TRBV29-1 with TRBJ1-1, with unresolved D. The germline V gene has CDR1 SQVTM and CDR2 ANQGSEA. CDR3 size: 13 residues. V was cut by 4 bases and J by 2 bases, with 11 bases left in between. As DNA, the CDR3 is TGCAGCGTTGTTTTATGGGGAAACACTGAAGCTTTCTTT. This translates into CSVVLWGNTEAFF.